Listed below are T cell receptor beta chains from one sample, sequenced in a study of beta chain features in type 1 diabetes. The method was immunoSEQ multiplex PCR; TCRdb's version includes in-frame clones alone and lacks a portion of them. The sample contains under 400,000 clones, about 12% of which appear only once. The sample consisted of naive CD4+ T cells from blood. These receptors were obtained from a young woman with type 1 diabetes. CDR3s include the opening cysteine and the closing phenylalanine or tryptophan. Each record gives: J gene, D gene, clone size, V gene, CDR3 protein, CDR3 DNA. A D gene is named only where the DNA matches it firmly. The listing skips clone size in some rows; elsewhere it reads once, few, many or a size class.

j_call: TRBJ2-1; d_call: TRBD2; clone_size: -; v_call: TRBV25-1; cdr3_aa: CASSLLAGDKQFF; cdr3_nt: TGTGCCAGCAGTCTTCTAGCGGGCGACAAGCAGTTCTTC
j_call: TRBJ2-2; d_call: -; clone_size: few; v_call: TRBV11-2; cdr3_aa: CASSSLGTLTGELFF; cdr3_nt: TGTGCCAGCAGCTCTCTGGGGACACTTACCGGGGAGCTGTTTTTT
j_call: TRBJ2-7; d_call: -; clone_size: -; v_call: TRBV29-1; cdr3_aa: CSVRGTVTYEQYF; cdr3_nt: TGCAGCGTCCGGGGGACGGTGACCTACGAGCAGTACTTC
j_call: TRBJ2-1; d_call: TRBD2; clone_size: -; v_call: TRBV7-9; cdr3_aa: CASCELAGTYNEQFF; cdr3_nt: TGTGCCAGCTGTGAACTAGCGGGAACCTACAATGAGCAGTTCTTC
j_call: TRBJ2-7; d_call: -; clone_size: few; v_call: TRBV19; cdr3_aa: CASSRDTVDEQYF; cdr3_nt: TGTGCCAGTAGTAGGGACACTGTCGACGAGCAGTACTTC
j_call: TRBJ2-1; d_call: TRBD2; clone_size: few; v_call: TRBV15; cdr3_aa: CATSREGLAVYNEQFF; cdr3_nt: TGTGCCACCAGCAGGGAGGGACTAGCGGTCTACAATGAGCAGTTCTTC
j_call: TRBJ1-1; d_call: -; clone_size: -; v_call: TRBV29-1; cdr3_aa: CSAQDTTEAFF; cdr3_nt: TGCAGCGCCCAAGACACCACTGAAGCTTTCTTT
j_call: TRBJ1-6; d_call: TRBD1; clone_size: -; v_call: TRBV19; cdr3_aa: CASSSGTAENSPLHF; cdr3_nt: TGTGCCAGTAGTTCCGGGACAGCCGAAAATTCACCCCTCCACTTT
j_call: TRBJ1-6; d_call: -; clone_size: few; v_call: TRBV6-5; cdr3_aa: CASRRMDSPLHF; cdr3_nt: TGTGCCAGCAGGCGGATGGATTCACCCCTCCACTTT
j_call: TRBJ2-7; d_call: -; clone_size: few; v_call: TRBV6-1; cdr3_aa: CASYTGSKGYEQYF; cdr3_nt: TGTGCCAGCTACACCGGGAGCAAGGGCTACGAGCAGTACTTC
j_call: TRBJ2-6; d_call: -; clone_size: few; v_call: TRBV15; cdr3_aa: CATSLQLSGANVLTF; cdr3_nt: TGTGCCACCAGCCTCCAGTTATCTGGGGCCAACGTCCTGACTTTC
j_call: TRBJ2-7; d_call: -; clone_size: -; v_call: TRBV29-1; cdr3_aa: CSVSQTYEQYF; cdr3_nt: TGCAGCGTTTCACAGACCTACGAGCAGTACTTC
j_call: TRBJ2-5; d_call: -; clone_size: -; v_call: TRBV11-3; cdr3_aa: CASSSDSVGETQYF; cdr3_nt: TGTGCCAGCAGCTCCGACAGTGTAGGAGAGACCCAGTACTTC
j_call: TRBJ1-5; d_call: TRBD1; clone_size: -; v_call: TRBV7-2; cdr3_aa: CASSLVTLGQYHREPQHF; cdr3_nt: TGTGCCAGCAGCTTAGTAACTCTGGGACAGTACCATAGGGAGCCCCAGCATTTT
j_call: TRBJ2-2; d_call: TRBD2; clone_size: -; v_call: TRBV19; cdr3_aa: CASSRGTRILTGELFF; cdr3_nt: TGTGCCAGTAGTCGGGGGACTAGGATCCTCACCGGGGAGCTGTTTTTT
j_call: TRBJ2-3; d_call: TRBD2; clone_size: few; v_call: TRBV5-4; cdr3_aa: CASRWRTSGTDTQYF; cdr3_nt: TGTGCCAGCAGATGGAGAACTAGCGGCACAGATACGCAGTATTTT
j_call: TRBJ1-2; d_call: TRBD1; clone_size: -; v_call: TRBV7-2; cdr3_aa: CASREGGQGYGYTF; cdr3_nt: TGTGCCAGCAGGGAAGGGGGCCAGGGCTATGGCTACACCTTC
j_call: TRBJ2-7; d_call: TRBD2; clone_size: few; v_call: TRBV5-1; cdr3_aa: CASSWGTSGSLDEQYF; cdr3_nt: TGCGCCAGCAGCTGGGGGACTAGCGGGAGCCTCGACGAGCAGTACTTC
j_call: TRBJ2-1; d_call: -; clone_size: few; v_call: TRBV9; cdr3_aa: CASSSTTGAYNEQFF; cdr3_nt: TGTGCCAGCAGCTCTACTACGGGGGCCTACAATGAGCAGTTCTTC
j_call: TRBJ2-1; d_call: TRBD2; clone_size: -; v_call: TRBV6-6; cdr3_aa: CASSYSGRAHNEQFF; cdr3_nt: TGTGCCAGCAGTTATAGCGGGAGGGCCCACAATGAGCAGTTCTTC
j_call: TRBJ2-7; d_call: TRBD2; clone_size: few; v_call: TRBV28; cdr3_aa: CASSLRLAGAGQYF; cdr3_nt: TGTGCCAGCAGTTTAAGACTAGCGGGAGCCGGGCAGTACTTC
j_call: TRBJ2-5; d_call: -; clone_size: -; v_call: TRBV27; cdr3_aa: CASSFDGDQYF; cdr3_nt: TGTGCCAGCAGTTTTGACGGAGACCAGTACTTC
j_call: TRBJ1-5; d_call: -; clone_size: -; v_call: TRBV6-5; cdr3_aa: CATVRLGNQPQHF; cdr3_nt: TGTGCCACCGTGAGGCTAGGCAATCAGCCCCAGCATTTT
j_call: TRBJ2-3; d_call: -; clone_size: -; v_call: TRBV9; cdr3_aa: CASSVAITPDTQYF; cdr3_nt: TGTGCCAGCAGCGTAGCTATAACCCCAGATACGCAGTATTTT
j_call: TRBJ2-6; d_call: -; clone_size: few; v_call: TRBV7-9; cdr3_aa: CASSHRRTRTFSGANVLTF; cdr3_nt: TGTGCCAGCAGCCACCGTCGGACACGTACCTTCTCTGGGGCCAACGTCCTGACTTTC
j_call: TRBJ2-5; d_call: -; clone_size: -; v_call: TRBV30; cdr3_aa: CAWRGQGETQYF; cdr3_nt: TGTGCCTGGAGAGGGCAGGGGGAGACCCAGTACTTC
j_call: TRBJ1-2; d_call: -; clone_size: -; v_call: TRBV30; cdr3_aa: CAWSPGGFYGYTF; cdr3_nt: TGTGCCTGGAGTCCCGGGGGATTCTATGGCTACACCTTC
j_call: TRBJ1-4; d_call: -; clone_size: -; v_call: TRBV6-6; cdr3_aa: CASSWGVVDEKLFF; cdr3_nt: TGTGCCAGCAGCTGGGGGGTAGTAGATGAAAAACTGTTTTTT
j_call: TRBJ2-5; d_call: -; clone_size: -; v_call: TRBV10-2; cdr3_aa: CASSGESGTQYF; cdr3_nt: TGCGCCAGCTCTGGTGAATCCGGGACCCAGTACTTC
j_call: TRBJ1-5; d_call: -; clone_size: few; v_call: TRBV2; cdr3_aa: CASSEAGAYQPQHF; cdr3_nt: TGTGCCAGCAGTGAAGCAGGGGCCTATCAGCCCCAGCATTTT
j_call: TRBJ2-7; d_call: -; clone_size: few; v_call: TRBV7-9; cdr3_aa: CASSFNGGSDEQYF; cdr3_nt: TGTGCCAGCAGCTTCAATGGCGGTTCGGACGAGCAGTACTTC
j_call: TRBJ1-1; d_call: -; clone_size: -; v_call: TRBV10-3; cdr3_aa: CAISSKGDTEAFF; cdr3_nt: TGTGCCATCAGCTCCAAAGGGGACACTGAAGCTTTCTTT
j_call: TRBJ2-1; d_call: -; clone_size: -; v_call: TRBV7-2; cdr3_aa: CASSLRDTNEQFF; cdr3_nt: TGTGCCAGCAGCTTACGGGACACCAATGAGCAGTTCTTC
j_call: TRBJ2-3; d_call: TRBD1; clone_size: -; v_call: TRBV7-9; cdr3_aa: CASSNDPKVFGQGMDTQYF; cdr3_nt: TGTGCCAGCAGCAACGACCCAAAGGTTTTCGGACAGGGCATGGATACGCAGTATTTT
j_call: TRBJ2-7; d_call: -; clone_size: -; v_call: TRBV18; cdr3_aa: CASSQREVDSPYEQYF; cdr3_nt: TGTGCCAGCTCGCAAAGGGAGGTCGACTCTCCCTACGAGCAGTACTTC
j_call: TRBJ2-7; d_call: -; clone_size: -; v_call: TRBV19; cdr3_aa: CASRDTYEQYF; cdr3_nt: TGTGCCAGTAGAGACACCTACGAGCAGTACTTC
j_call: TRBJ1-2; d_call: TRBD1; clone_size: few; v_call: TRBV10-3; cdr3_aa: CAIRDRGLGYTF; cdr3_nt: TGTGCCATCAGGGACAGGGGTTTGGGCTACACCTTC
j_call: TRBJ2-2; d_call: -; clone_size: -; v_call: TRBV7-9; cdr3_aa: CASSLEAEGGELFF; cdr3_nt: TGTGCCAGCAGCTTAGAGGCCGAGGGCGGGGAGCTGTTTTTT
j_call: TRBJ2-7; d_call: -; clone_size: few; v_call: TRBV7-6; cdr3_aa: CASMERGSGSEQYF; cdr3_nt: TGTGCCAGCATGGAGAGGGGGAGTGGTTCCGAGCAGTACTTC
j_call: TRBJ2-1; d_call: TRBD2; clone_size: -; v_call: TRBV9; cdr3_aa: CASSVGGSGANEQFF; cdr3_nt: TGTGCCAGCAGCGTAGGGGGTAGCGGGGCGAATGAGCAGTTCTTC